This TCR beta chain is drawn from a study of post-analysis software for immune sequencing data. Study findings and constraints: There were five or six TRBV segments more frequent in patients than controls, and TRBV5-6, TRBV5-1 and TRBV20-1 were among them. In multiple sclerosis, normalized Chao1 diversity was significantly below that of controls.

Unique molecular identifiers were carried by the TCR beta cDNA libraries. Input amounts of roughly 0.9 to 10 million T cells were used. These gave some 500,000 cDNA molecules, so each molecule approximated one T cell. TCRdb itself ran the PCR reads through MiXCR, one entry per CDR3 protein. The sample lists around 260,000 distinct CDR3 sequences, about 40% occurring once. The sample holds a few counts of this clonotype. Its antigen is unknown. Germline CDR1 is LNHDA and CDR2 is SQIVND (reference sequence). The CDR3 is made up of 14 amino acids. V was clipped by 5 bases and J by 4 bases; unmatched bases: 4.

The chain has TRBV19 and TRBJ2-4; 8 nucleotides match TRBD1. The sequence was collected from a girl aged 5 to 17 with multiple sclerosis. The sequenced material came from blood. In nucleotides, the CDR3 is TGTGCCAGTAGTGCCGGGACAGGAAAAAACATTCAGTACTTC. Translating gives CASSAGTGKNIQYF.